A selection of T cell receptor beta chains follows, all from one sample in a study of blood T cell repertoires in COVID-19. Sequenced by immunoSEQ multiplex PCR; TCRdb stores in-frame clones only, minus some. The data hold around 200,000 clones, with about 86% observed a single time. Sequencing input: PBMCs or T cells enriched from blood (not recorded which). The receptors derive from a woman younger than 45 who had been exposed to COVID-19. Both conserved end residues are part of each CDR3.

CDR3,J,V
CASSLGQGKGYEQYF,TRBJ2-7,TRBV11-1
CASRQSAGQGAEQYF,TRBJ2-7,TRBV19
CASSGKRGAPGELFF,TRBJ2-2,TRBV28
CASTPMGGIDTEAFF,TRBJ1-1,TRBV9
CASRSTTGEEQYF,TRBJ2-7,TRBV5-1
CASSLEMNTEAFF,TRBJ1-1,TRBV18
CASSPHEMNTEAFF,TRBJ1-1,TRBV7-8
CASSFTDRYQETQYF,TRBJ2-5,TRBV7-2
CASSEAVALTYNEQFF,TRBJ2-1,TRBV2
CASSRQGDGYTF,TRBJ1-2,TRBV9
CATSGERQGNTEAFF,TRBJ1-1,TRBV24-1
CARGGVANEKLFF,TRBJ1-4,TRBV6-5
CASSERDTEQFF,TRBJ2-1,TRBV2
CASSSNRATDSGSPLHF,TRBJ1-6,TRBV5-1
CAISSLAGGTTDTQYF,TRBJ2-3,TRBV10-3
CASSLAKGRAKNIQYF,TRBJ2-4,TRBV7-2
CASSPFTGSTSYEQYF,TRBJ2-7,TRBV7-6
CASSGILSTYEQYF,TRBJ2-7,TRBV2
CASSEFGQGEEKLFF,TRBJ1-4,TRBV2
CATSRDGLRDSNEQYF,TRBJ2-7,TRBV15
CASSQRQGRGTYGYTF,TRBJ1-2,TRBV3-1/TRBV3-2
CASSPREGGAAEKLFF,TRBJ1-4,TRBV19
CASSLSVTDTQYF,TRBJ2-3,TRBV12-3/TRBV12-4
CASSPSLARDEQFF,TRBJ2-1,TRBV7-9
CASSLPTNSNQPQHF,TRBJ1-5,TRBV28
CASSLGVELFQETQYF,TRBJ2-5,TRBV5-1
CSVEGGPGQGFSYEQYF,TRBJ2-7,TRBV29-1
CASSPREANTEAFF,TRBJ1-1,TRBV18
CASSLYSLAGGLGNYNEQFF,TRBJ2-1,TRBV11-3
CTSTVLPNTEAFF,TRBJ1-1,TRBV12-3/TRBV12-4
CASSSPGQGADTQYF,TRBJ2-3,TRBV5-1
CASSSGQGNTGELFF,TRBJ2-2,TRBV10-1
CASSRQKMNTEAFF,TRBJ1-1,TRBV11-2
CAWSRGLGNQPQHF,TRBJ1-5,TRBV30
CASSLPIRLAGGPNSDTQYF,TRBJ2-3,TRBV6-6
CASNDESSYNEQFF,TRBJ2-1,TRBV5-6
CASSSDRNTEAFF,TRBJ1-1,TRBV7-3
CASGTGANEKLFF,TRBJ1-4,TRBV12-5
CASSEFMTGELFF,TRBJ2-2,TRBV2
CASSQRLAADTQYF,TRBJ2-3,TRBV14
CAISGPEYNEQFF,TRBJ2-1,TRBV10-3
CASSLGQGVMGQFF,TRBJ2-1,TRBV11-2
CASSSSGGRTYEQYF,TRBJ2-7,TRBV11-2
CASSRGQVTGNTIYF,TRBJ1-3,TRBV7-8
CASSPQVSNQPQHF,TRBJ1-5,TRBV6-5
CASSYGDRDYGYTF,TRBJ1-2,TRBV6-2/TRBV6-3
CASSATAISNEKLFF,TRBJ1-4,TRBV19
CASSQAAPQINEKLFF,TRBJ1-4,TRBV14
CAWTETGGYTF,TRBJ1-2,TRBV30
CATEPTGGLPTQYF,TRBJ2-5,TRBV24-1
CASSRGTSGGPSIQYF,TRBJ2-4,TRBV2
CASSRQGGRIYEQYF,TRBJ2-7,TRBV7-8
CASSLVGRNTEAFF,TRBJ1-1,TRBV7-8
CASSWTAGNTIYF,TRBJ1-3,TRBV5-6
CASSLTGGSDTQYF,TRBJ2-3,TRBV5-1
CASSQDTVSRHRGYTF,TRBJ1-2,TRBV3-1/TRBV3-2
CASSPGQGAHGYTF,TRBJ1-2,TRBV19
CASSLAYGVGTHNEQFF,TRBJ2-1,TRBV7-9
CASSKTGGGNSPLHF,TRBJ1-6,TRBV11-2